Many counts were recorded for the clone carrying this T cell receptor (beta chain). This entry comes from a study of T cells in Graves' hyperthyroidism and ophthalmopathy. The J segment lost 5 bases and the V segment lost 8 bases, leaving 6 bases of the junction unmatched. Germline lookup yields CDR1 MNHNS and CDR2 SASEGT. The CDR3 extends over 13 amino acids. Authors of the study amplified TCR beta CDR3 regions from RNA transcripts. In the first-round RT-PCR of the TCR CDR3, the HTBI primer set was used. TCRdb called the multiplex PCR reads again in MiXCR, with one record for every CDR3 protein. This table holds about 420,000 distinct CDR3 sequences, around 15% found once.

Sequencing used blood. V usage is TRBV6-1 and J usage is TRBJ1-1, with 9 bases that match TRBD1. The source is a woman aged 18-29 years with Graves' hyperthyroidism. The CDR3 sequence: CASPQGAGTEAFF. The CDR3 DNA is TGTGCCAGCCCACAGGGGGCTGGTACTGAAGCTTTCTTT.